The clone carrying this T cell receptor beta chain was detected many times. The sample belongs to a study of low-dose radiotherapy and immunotherapy resistance in tumors. Germline lookup yields CDR1 DFQATT and CDR2 SNEGSKA (reference sequence). The CDR3 extends over 12 amino acids. V gave up 5 bases and J gave up 5 bases, with 11 bases separating them. Time point denoted: after trial treatment. As for treatment: LDRT plus nivolumab, ipilimumab, low-dose cyclophosphamide and aspirin (RACIN trial). TRAV and TRBV primers primed cDNA for both TCRalpha and TCRbeta. With a constant-region primer and a V-primer adapter, TCRs were subjected to about 20 PCR cycles of amplification. TCRdb re-called the reads with MiXCR, one entry per CDR3 protein. Altogether under 90,000 distinct CDR3 sequences are present, 15% to 20% being singletons, with the ten largest covering 1.3% to 1.5%.

This chain connects TRBV20-1 to TRBJ2-3; D gene uncertain. This clonotype originated in a male donor with prostate cancer. The material was PBMCs, obtained after low-dose radiotherapy plus immunotherapy. DNA of the CDR3: TGCAGTGCTGGTCGAGACGGAGATACGCAGTATTTT. This encodes CSAGRDGDTQYF.